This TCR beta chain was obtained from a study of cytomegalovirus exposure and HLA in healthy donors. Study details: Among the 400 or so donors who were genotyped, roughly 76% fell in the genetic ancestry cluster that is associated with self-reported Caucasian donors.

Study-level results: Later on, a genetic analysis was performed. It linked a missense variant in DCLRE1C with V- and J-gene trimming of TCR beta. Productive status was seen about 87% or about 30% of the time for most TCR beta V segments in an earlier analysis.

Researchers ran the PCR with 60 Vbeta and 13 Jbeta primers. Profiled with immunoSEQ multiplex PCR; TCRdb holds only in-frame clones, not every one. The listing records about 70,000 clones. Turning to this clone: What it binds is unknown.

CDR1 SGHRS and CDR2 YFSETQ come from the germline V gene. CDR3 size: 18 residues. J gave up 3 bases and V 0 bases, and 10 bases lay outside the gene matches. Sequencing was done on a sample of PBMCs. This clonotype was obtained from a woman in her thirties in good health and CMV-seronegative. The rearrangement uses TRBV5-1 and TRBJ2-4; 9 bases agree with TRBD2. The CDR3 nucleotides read TGCGCCAGCAGCTTGGCCAAACTAGCGGGCATTGACAAAAACATTCAGTACTTC. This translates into CASSLAKLAGIDKNIQYF.